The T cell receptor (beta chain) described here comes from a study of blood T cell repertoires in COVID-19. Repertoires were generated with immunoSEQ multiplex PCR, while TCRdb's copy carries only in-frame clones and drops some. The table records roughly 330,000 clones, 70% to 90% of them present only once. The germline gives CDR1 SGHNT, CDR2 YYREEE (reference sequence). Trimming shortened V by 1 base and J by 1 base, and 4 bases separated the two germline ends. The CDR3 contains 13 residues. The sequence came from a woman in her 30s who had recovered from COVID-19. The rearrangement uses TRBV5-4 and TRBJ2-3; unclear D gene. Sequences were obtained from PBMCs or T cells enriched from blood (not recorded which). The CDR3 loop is CASSLSGTDTQYF. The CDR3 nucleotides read TGTGCCAGCAGCTTGTCCGGCACAGATACGCAGTATTTT.